The 11 T cell receptor beta chains below all came from one sample that was sequenced in a study of beta chain features in type 1 diabetes listed by TCRdb under 2018. Study-level results and caveats: A moderate but significant shortening of TCRB CDR3 length was observed in type 1 diabetes patients in all four CD4+ subsets.

The method was the immunoSEQ multiplex PCR assay. The entire isolated RNA was reverse transcribed using the High Capacity cDNA Reverse Transcription Kit, and thus expressed TCRB transcripts were sequenced. TCRdb holds this immuneACCESS table with in-frame rearrangements only. Some clones are missing; in checked studies, unresolved V genes explain under half, and the rest has no known cause. The sample table holds about 300,000 clones, of which approximately 12% were seen once. The top ten constitute nearly 0.015% of the sample. What these receptors recognize is not known. The sample was naive CD4+ T cells from blood. In light of the paper, this sample's cell subset or site label describes: true naive CD4+ T cells. These receptors came from a young woman with type 1 diabetes.

CDR3 amino acids: CASSFIWGDTEAFF. In nucleotides, the CDR3 is TGTGCCAGCAGCTTTATCTGGGGGGACACTGAAGCTTTCTTT. The chain employs TRBV5-4 and TRBJ1-1; D possibly corresponds to TRBD1 (5 bases). The CDR3 contains 14 residues. V gave up 2 bases and J gave up 3 bases, with 11 bases separating them. From germline, CDR1 is SGHNT and CDR2 YYREEE (reference sequence).

This clone was seen a handful of times. The chain carries TRBV27 and TRBJ2-7, with 9 nucleotides matching TRBD1. The V gene's germline CDR1 is MNHEY and CDR2 SMNVEV (reference sequence). V lost 2 bases and J lost 1; bases outside the gene matches: 3. The CDR3 totals 15 residues. The CDR3 nucleotides are TGTGCCAGCAGTTTAGGGACAGGGTATTCCTACGAGCAGTACTTC. Amino acids: CASSLGTGYSYEQYF.

The chain carries TRBV9 and TRBJ2-1; no definite D call. The CDR3 totals 15 residues. V lost 3 bases and J lost 2, with 12 bases in between. Germline V CDR1 and CDR2: SGDLS, YYNGEE. The CDR3, as DNA: TGTGCCAGCAGCGCTTCCTTAGCCGCCTACAATGAGCAGTTCTTC. As protein: CASSASLAAYNEQFF.

The rearrangement links TRBV9 to TRBJ2-5; D call uncertain. Germline-derived CDR1 and CDR2 are SGDLS and YYNGEE. The CDR3 totals 13 residues. V lost 0 bases to trimming and J lost 2 bases, with 5 bases between them. CDR3 protein: CASSVARQETQYF. DNA of the CDR3: TGTGCCAGCAGCGTAGCTAGGCAAGAGACCCAGTACTTC.

The rearrangement links TRBV11-2 to TRBJ2-2; 7 nucleotides match TRBD2. CDR1 and CDR2 from the germline V gene are SGHAT and FQNNGV. This CDR3 has 14 residues. V gave up 2 bases and J gave up 4 bases; unmatched junction bases: 1. The CDR3 here is CASSLWGGTGELFF. CDR3 sequence (DNA): TGTGCCAGCAGCTTATGGGGGGGCACCGGGGAGCTGTTTTTT. The full variable domain, completed using reference TRBV11-2 and TRBJ2-2, is EAGVAQSPRYKIIEKRQSVAFWCNPISGHATLYWYQQILGQGPKLLIQFQNNGVVDDSQLPKDRFSAERLKGVDSTLKIQPAKLEDSAVYLCASSLWGGTGELFFGEGSRLTVL.

As DNA, the CDR3 is TGTGCCAGCAGCTTAGGGCAGCCGGCGGACGAGCAGTACTTC. The encoded protein is CASSLGQPADEQYF. The chain recombines TRBV7-8 with TRBJ2-7, with D unresolved. The ends were cut back, 1 base at V and 5 bases at J, with 12 bases in the middle. Germline assignment: CDR1 SGHVS and CDR2 FQNEAQ. There are 14 residues in the CDR3.

This clone was picked up a small number of times. The J gene is TRBJ2-7, the V gene TRBV5-1; the match to TRBD1 covers 7 bases. The CDR3 is 13 residues long. V lost 5 bases, J lost 4 bases, and 6 bases stayed unmatched. The germline gives CDR1 SGHRS, CDR2 YFSETQ. This CDR3 reads CASRPDRFYEQYF. The DNA for the CDR3 is TGCGCCAGCAGGCCGGACAGGTTTTACGAGCAGTACTTC.

The chain joins TRBV28 to TRBJ1-1; D remains ambiguous. This CDR3 is built from 11 residues. V lost 7 bases, J lost 0 bases, and 3 bases lay in between. The V gene's germline CDR1 is MDHEN and CDR2 SYDVKM. Written as DNA, the CDR3 is TGTGCCAGCACCATGAACACTGAAGCTTTCTTT. It encodes CASTMNTEAFF. Full variable domain (missing parts from reference TRBV28 and TRBJ1-1): DVKVTQSSRYLVKRTGEKVFLECVQDMDHENMFWYRQDPGLGLRLIYFSYDVKMKEKGDIPEGYSVSREKKERFSLILESASTNQTSMYLCASTMNTEAFFGQGTRLTVV.

This clone was seen more than once but under ten times. The genes are TRBV5-6 and TRBJ1-2, with D maybe TRBD1 (5 bases). This CDR3 spans 16 amino acids. Germline V gene data show CDR1 as SGHDT and CDR2 as YYEEEE. V was shortened by 7 bases and J by 2 bases, with 21 bases between the two germline ends. CDR3 region: CASGLWGATLNYGYTF. In nucleotides, the CDR3 is TGTGCCAGCGGGCTTTGGGGCGCGACTTTGAACTATGGCTACACCTTC. The whole variable domain, remainder taken from reference TRBV5-6 and TRBJ1-2, is DAGVTQSPTHLIKTRGQQVTLRCSPKSGHDTVSWYQQALGQGPQFIFQYYEEEERQRGNFPDRFSGHQFPNYSSELNVNALLLGDSALYLCASGLWGATLNYGYTFGSGTRLTVV.

This clone was observed a handful of times. The rearrangement uses TRBV11-3 and TRBJ1-5, with unresolved D. V gave up 0 bases and J gave up 6 bases, with 6 bases separating them. CDR1 and CDR2 from the germline V gene are SGHNT and YENEEA. The CDR3 runs to 13 residues. Here the CDR3 DNA reads TGTGCCAGCAGCTTAGATCTGGCTCAGCCCCAGCATTTT. Translation: CASSLDLAQPQHF.

This clone showed up just a few times. The rearrangement links TRBV7-2 to TRBJ1-2; possible D gene TRBD1, 5 bases. Trimming removed 5 bases from V and 8 bases from J, with 18 bases in between. Looked up from germline, CDR1 is SGHTA and CDR2 is FQGNSA. The CDR3 runs 14 residues. The CDR3 sequence: CASSPMGPRSGYTF. CDR3 coding DNA: TGTGCCAGCAGCCCCATGGGGCCTCGGAGCGGCTACACCTTC.